The next 26 T cell receptor beta chains were all read from a single sample in a study of CD8+CD57+ T cells in acquired aplastic anemia. According to the study, genomic DNA was the template for TCR beta VDJ and CDR3 profiling. Via MiXCR, TCRdb re-called the reads, giving one row per CDR3 protein. The sample gives 80,000 to 100,000 distinct CDR3 sequences, around 70% of which show up once; about 60% is in the top ten. It was patients with CD8+CD57+ cell expansion by flow cytometry who were chosen for sequencing. The specimen was sorted CD4+, CD8+, or CD8+CD57+ T cells (not recorded which) from PBMCs. Every receptor here comes from a human donor with aplastic anemia.

This clonotype was seen a handful of times. This sequence joins TRBV7-6 and TRBJ1-6; 7 nucleotides align to TRBD1. In germline, CDR1 is SGHVS, CDR2 FNYEAQ. The junction had 6 bases not matched to a gene; V was cut back by 1 base and J by 9 bases. CDR3 length equals 15 residues. The CDR3 region is CASSLGQGGSSPLHF. In nucleotides, the CDR3 is TGTGCCAGCAGCTTAGGACAGGGAGGTAGTTCACCCCTCCACTTT.

V is TRBV10-3 and J is TRBJ2-3; tentative D call: TRBD1 (5 bases). The germline V and J ends were trimmed by 10 bases and 0 bases, with 11 bases remaining between them. CDR3 length: 13 amino acids. The germline V gene has CDR1 ENHRY and CDR2 SYGVKD. The CDR3 sequence: CASYRYSTDTQYF. CDR3 bases: TGTGCCAGCTACAGGTATAGCACAGATACGCAGTATTTT.

The chain has TRBV20-1 and TRBJ2-7, with 10 bases fitting TRBD2. The CDR3 is made up of 14 amino acids. Germline V lookup: CDR1 DFQATT, CDR2 SNEGSKA (reference sequence). The ends lost 6 bases at V and 7 bases at J; junction bases unmatched: 12. The CDR3 loop reads CSAPPAGGLREQYF. CDR3 sequence (DNA): TGCAGTGCACCACCAGCGGGAGGGTTGCGAGAGCAGTACTTC.

The V and J genes are TRBV20-1 and TRBJ1-6; D ambiguous. The length of the CDR3 is 14 residues. Deletions cut 0 bases from V and 5 bases from J, with 8 bases between. CDR1 and CDR2 (germline): DFQATT, SNEGSKA (reference sequence). As DNA, the CDR3 is TGCAGTGCTAGAGATCGACCCAATAATTCACCCCTCCACTTT. The encoded protein is CSARDRPNNSPLHF.

This chain links TRBV10-1 with TRBJ2-5, with 11 positions matching TRBD2. Germline V gives CDR1 WNHNN, CDR2 SYGVQD (reference sequence). J was trimmed by 2 bases and V by 7 bases; bases with no gene match: 15. CDR3 length: 18 amino acids. In DNA form, the CDR3 reads TGCGCCAGCATTTCCGCAACACCGGGACTAGCGGAACAAGAGACCCAGTACTTC. Amino acids: CASISATPGLAEQETQYF.

The chain couples TRBV2 to TRBJ1-1, with 8 bases lining up with TRBD1. Germline loops: CDR1 SNHLY, CDR2 FYNNEI. After removal of 8 bases from V and 4 bases from J, the junction contained 3 bases not matched to a gene. This CDR3 contains 12 residues. Here the CDR3 reads CASYTGGTEAFF. In nucleotides, the CDR3 is TGTGCCAGCTACACAGGGGGCACTGAAGCTTTCTTT.

To note about this clonotype: A read error may account for a junction end that differs from germline. The chain uses TRBV12-3 or TRBV12-4 and TRBJ1-2, with D uncertain. The CDR3 is 13 residues long. As DNA, the CDR3 is TGTGCCAGCGGTCCGAGGATTAACTGTGGCTACACCTTC. Translated, it gives CASGPRINCGYTF.

The rearrangement uses TRBV2 and TRBJ2-1, with 9 bases identical to TRBD2. The length of the CDR3 is 15 residues. The trim removed 8 bases at V and 3 bases at J, leaving 8 bases unmatched. Germline V gene lookup returns CDR1 SNHLY and CDR2 FYNNEI. As DNA, the CDR3 is TGTGCCAGCCAAAAACTAGCGGGCCACTACAATGAGCAGTTCTTC. Its translation is CASQKLAGHYNEQFF.

This clonotype was detected a few times. V and J are TRBV20-1 and TRBJ1-2; 10 bases map to TRBD1. Germline V gene sequence: CDR1 DFQATT, CDR2 SNEGSKA (reference sequence). The length of the CDR3 is 15 residues. V trimming: 6 bases; J trimming: 2 bases; junction bases outside the gene matches: 9. CDR3 residues: CSAESLGQGNYGYTF. In nucleotides, the CDR3 is TGCAGTGCCGAAAGCCTGGGACAGGGGAACTATGGCTACACCTTC.

The rearrangement uses TRBV15 and TRBJ2-7; D possibly corresponds to TRBD2 (6 bases). V lost 3 bases, J lost 0 bases, and 15 bases lay in between. The germline V gene has CDR1 LNHNV and CDR2 YYDKDF (reference sequence). There are 16 residues in the CDR3. The CDR3 nucleotides read TGTGCCACCAGCAGGGAACGGGCTAGCGACTCCTACGAGCAGTACTTC. Protein product: CATSRERASDSYEQYF.

V is TRBV4-1 and J is TRBJ1-1, with D perhaps TRBD1 (6 bases). Trimming removed 0 bases from V and 5 bases from J, with 7 bases in between. Germline V CDR1 and CDR2: MGHRA, YSYEKL. The CDR3 spans 13 residues. The CDR3 region has the DNA TGCGCCAGCAGCCAAGAAAGGGGGACTGAAGCTTTCTTT. Its translation is CASSQERGTEAFF.

This clonotype occurred a few times. The chain employs TRBV29-1 and TRBJ1-1; D is possibly TRBD1 (6 bases). V lost 6 bases to trimming and J lost 4 bases, with 12 bases between them. The germline gives CDR1 SQVTM, CDR2 ANQGSEA. The CDR3 is 12 residues long. DNA of the CDR3: TGCAGCGTAACAGGGCCAGGCACTGAAGCTTTCTTT. Residues: CSVTGPGTEAFF. Supplemented by reference TRBV29-1 and TRBJ1-1, the full variable domain reads SAVISQKPSRDICQRGTSLTIQCQVDSQVTMMFWYRQQPGQSLTLIATANQGSEATYESGFVIDKFPISRPNLTFSTLTVSNMSPEDSSIYLCSVTGPGTEAFFGQGTRLTVV.

V usage is TRBV2 and J usage is TRBJ1-1; TRBD1 might be the D (5 bases). In germline, CDR1 is SNHLY, CDR2 FYNNEI. Trimming cost V 2 bases and J 4 bases, with 14 bases left between them. The CDR3 loop spans 15 amino acids. The CDR3 DNA reads as TGTGCCAGCAGTGAAATATTAGGGGCGGGCACTGAAGCTTTCTTT. Residues: CASSEILGAGTEAFF.

J is TRBJ2-3 and V is TRBV7-9; tentative D call: TRBD2 (7 bases). V was pared by 2 bases and J by 7 bases, with 13 bases between. CDR3 length: 14 amino acids. The germline V gene encodes CDR1 SEHNR and CDR2 FQNEAQ (reference sequence). Here the CDR3 reads CASSLPGGRHTQYF. The CDR3, as DNA: TGTGCCAGCAGCTTACCGGGGGGCAGGCATACGCAGTATTTT.

This clonotype was seen a few times. The chain recombines TRBV7-9 with TRBJ2-1; D is uncertain. From germline, CDR1 is SEHNR and CDR2 FQNEAQ (reference sequence). V was pared by 5 bases and J by 8 bases, with 10 bases between. The CDR3 is made up of 12 amino acids. This chain's CDR3 is CASSLGEDEQFF. The CDR3 DNA is TGTGCCAGCAGCCTTGGAGAAGATGAGCAGTTCTTC. Full variable domain (rest looked up from reference TRBV7-9 and TRBJ2-1): DTGVSQNPRHKITKRGQNVTFRCDPISEHNRLYWYRQTLGQGPEFLTYFQNEAQLEKSRLLSDRFSAERPKGSFSTLEIQRTEQGDSAMYLCASSLGEDEQFFGPGTRLTVL.

V and J are TRBV7-2 and TRBJ2-7, with D possibly TRBD2 on 5 matching bases. Trimming stripped 5 bases from V and 3 bases from J, with 11 bases between. This CDR3 is 13 amino acids long. CDR1 is SGHTA and CDR2 is FQGNSA in the germline V gene. The CDR3, as DNA: TGTGCCAGCAGCCCCCGGGATTTCTACGAGCAGTACTTC. Translated, it gives CASSPRDFYEQYF.

The genes are TRBV15 and TRBJ2-5; D ambiguous. V was shortened by 4 bases and J by 0 bases, with 15 bases between the two germline ends. The CDR3 is 16 residues long. Germline CDR1 reads LNHNV; CDR2 reads YYDKDF (reference sequence). The CDR3 sequence: CATSKEAPDYQETQYF. CDR3 sequence (DNA): TGTGCCACCAGCAAAGAAGCCCCAGACTACCAAGAGACCCAGTACTTC.

The rearrangement joins TRBV7-3 to TRBJ2-7, with 7 bases aligning to TRBD1. CDR3 length equals 12 residues. Losses at the gene ends were 5 bases for V and 5 bases for J; bases not matched to a gene: 3. Germline V lookup: CDR1 SGHTA, CDR2 FQGTGA. This CDR3 reads CASSGTENEQYF. CDR3 DNA sequence: TGTGCCAGCAGCGGGACAGAGAACGAGCAGTACTTC.

This chain joins TRBV15 and TRBJ1-1, with D unclear. CDR1 and CDR2 from the germline V gene are LNHNV and YYDKDF (reference sequence). This CDR3 spans 14 amino acids. Trimming stripped 7 bases from V and 0 bases from J, with 12 bases between. The CDR3 reads CATTIGSLNTEAFF. DNA of the CDR3: TGTGCCACCACGATAGGCAGTCTGAACACTGAAGCTTTCTTT.

This chain uses TRBV24-1 with TRBJ2-6; 8 bases are a match to TRBD1. Germline V lookup: CDR1 KGHDR, CDR2 SFDVKD. The CDR3 runs to 16 residues. J was trimmed by 2 bases and V by 3 bases; bases with no gene match: 2. The CDR3 here is CATSDGQGAGANVLTF. The CDR3 DNA is TGTGCCACCAGTGATGGACAGGGTGCTGGGGCCAACGTCCTGACTTTC.

The chain recombines TRBV19 with TRBJ1-5; 7 nucleotides align to TRBD1. This CDR3 has 14 residues. The germline V gene has CDR1 LNHDA and CDR2 SQIVND (reference sequence). J lost 8 bases, V lost 3 bases, and 7 bases had no gene match. In DNA form, the CDR3 reads TGTGCCAGTAGTATCCGGGACAGTATCGAGCCCCAGCATTTT. It encodes CASSIRDSIEPQHF.

The J gene is TRBJ2-7, the V gene TRBV29-1, with 7 bases lining up with TRBD1. The ends lost 7 bases at V and 5 bases at J; junction bases unmatched: 8. Germline loops: CDR1 SQVTM, CDR2 ANQGSEA. CDR3 size: 12 residues. CDR3 amino acids: CSESQTGNEQYF. The DNA of the CDR3 is TGCAGCGAATCCCAGACAGGGAACGAGCAGTACTTC.

The CDR3 region is CASSQGLAGVSEQYF. The DNA for the CDR3 is TGCGCCAGCAGCCAAGGACTAGCGGGAGTGTCCGAGCAGTACTTC. This chain uses TRBV4-1 with TRBJ2-7, with 12 bases lining up with TRBD2. Losses at the gene ends were 1 base for V and 6 bases for J; bases not matched to a gene: 4. Germline V gene sequence: CDR1 MGHRA, CDR2 YSYEKL. This CDR3 has 15 amino acids.

This clonotype has more than one count but fewer than ten. In DNA, the CDR3 is TGCAGCGTTGGTTCGGGGAGGAATCAGCCCCAGCATTTT. It specifies CSVGSGRNQPQHF. The V and J genes are TRBV29-1 and TRBJ1-5; no reliable D call. CDR1 and CDR2 from the germline V gene are SQVTM and ANQGSEA. The CDR3 spans 13 residues. The V gene lost 4 bases and the J gene lost 4 bases, with 11 bases spanning the gap.

This clonotype was observed a few times. The gene calls are TRBV29-1 and TRBJ2-5; 11 nucleotides align to TRBD2. Losses at the gene ends were 3 bases for V and 2 bases for J; bases not matched to a gene: 5. Germline V lookup: CDR1 SQVTM, CDR2 ANQGSEA. There are 15 residues in the CDR3. The CDR3 DNA sequence: TGCAGCGTTGATGGTAGCGGGGGGGGTCAAGAGACCCAGTACTTC. Amino acids: CSVDGSGGGQETQYF.

The genes are TRBV7-6 and TRBJ2-7; tentative D call: TRBD1 (5 bases). V gave up 1 base and J gave up 5 bases, with 15 bases separating them. This CDR3 spans 15 amino acids. The germline CDR1 and CDR2 sequences are SGHVS and FNYEAQ. Written as DNA, the CDR3 is TGTGCCAGCAGCTTAGTGACCCAGGGCGGCCACGAGCAGTACTTC. Its translation: CASSLVTQGGHEQYF.